Listed below are T cell receptor beta chains from one sample, sequenced in a study of regulatory T cells in long-lasting Graves disease. TCRdb re-analysed the multiplex PCR reads in MiXCR, keeping a single row per CDR3 protein. The sample has hundreds of thousands of distinct CDR3 sequences; approximately 13% are singletons. This sample also appeared in a second study, on T cells in Graves' hyperthyroidism and ophthalmopathy.

The material was peripheral blood mononuclear cells (PBMCs), obtained at new diagnosis, from a patient treated with antithyroid drugs. These receptors all stem from a man aged 30 to 45 with Graves disease. CDR3s include the opening cysteine and the closing phenylalanine or tryptophan. The D gene is left open where the match is weak. Clone size is given for some rows only: seen once, a few or many times, or a class if the clone is expanded.

J: TRBJ2-7; size: few; D: -; V: TRBV29-1; CDR3: CSVSGAYYEQYF; DNA: TGCAGCGTTTCAGGGGCGTACTACGAGCAGTACTTC
J: TRBJ2-1; size: many; D: -; V: TRBV27; CDR3: CASSPRGVDNEQFF; DNA: TGTGCCAGCTCCCCAAGGGGGGTTGACAATGAGCAGTTCTTC
J: TRBJ2-2; size: -; D: -; V: TRBV5-6; CDR3: CASSLARRGSNTGELFF; DNA: TGTGCCAGCAGCTTGGCCCGTCGGGGGTCGAACACCGGGGAGCTGTTTTTT
J: TRBJ2-7; size: many; D: -; V: TRBV6-1; CDR3: CASSTGGEQYF; DNA: TGTGCCAGCAGCACCGGGGGCGAGCAGTACTTC
J: TRBJ2-5; size: many; D: -; V: TRBV10-3; CDR3: CAISESQEVLAKTQYF; DNA: TGTGCCATCAGTGAGTCGCAAGAGGTCCTAGCGAAGACCCAGTACTTC
J: TRBJ2-6; size: many; D: -; V: TRBV15; CDR3: CATSRGRMTSGANVLTF; DNA: TGTGCCACCAGCAGAGGACGGATGACCTCTGGGGCCAACGTCCTGACTTTC
J: TRBJ1-1; size: many; D: TRBD1; V: TRBV5-1; CDR3: CASSPWTGNTEAFF; DNA: TGCGCCAGCAGCCCCTGGACAGGGAACACTGAAGCTTTCTTT
J: TRBJ2-1; size: many; D: TRBD2; V: TRBV6-1; CDR3: CASSGGGSYNEQFF; DNA: TGTGCCAGCAGTGGGGGGGGATCCTACAATGAGCAGTTCTTC
J: TRBJ2-7; size: -; D: -; V: TRBV5-1; CDR3: CASSFNADGRQYF; DNA: TGCGCCAGCAGCTTTAATGCCGACGGCAGGCAGTACTTC
J: TRBJ1-1; size: many; D: TRBD1; V: TRBV12-3/TRBV12-4; CDR3: CASSPTGGFMNTETFF; DNA: TGTGCCAGCAGTCCTACAGGGGGCTTCATGAACACTGAAACTTTCTTT
J: TRBJ1-1; size: few; D: -; V: TRBV5-1; CDR3: CASSLHRTLNTEAFF; DNA: TGCGCCAGCAGCTTGCACCGGACATTGAACACTGAAGCTTTCTTT
J: TRBJ2-1; size: few; D: TRBD2; V: TRBV19; CDR3: CASSIGGTSAYNEQFF; DNA: TGTGCCAGTAGTATAGGCGGGACTAGCGCGTACAATGAGCAGTTCTTC
J: TRBJ1-5; size: many; D: TRBD1; V: TRBV6-2/TRBV6-3; CDR3: CASSYADRTQPQHF; DNA: TGTGCCAGCAGTTACGCGGACAGGACTCAGCCCCAGCATTTT
J: TRBJ2-2; size: -; D: TRBD2; V: TRBV3-1; CDR3: CASSWGLAGELNTGELFF; DNA: TGTGCCAGCAGCTGGGGACTAGCGGGGGAACTGAACACCGGGGAGCTGTTTTTT
J: TRBJ2-7; size: -; D: TRBD2; V: TRBV5-1; CDR3: CASSLTEFGGRAHEDEQYF; DNA: TGCGCCAGCAGCTTGACGGAATTTGGCGGGAGGGCCCATGAGGACGAGCAGTACTTC
J: TRBJ2-1; size: many; D: TRBD2; V: TRBV20-1; CDR3: CSSGRTPFYNEQFF; DNA: TGCAGCAGCGGGAGGACCCCATTTTACAATGAGCAGTTCTTC
J: TRBJ2-5; size: many; D: -; V: TRBV19; CDR3: CASSPSAGQETQYF; DNA: TGTGCCAGTAGTCCCTCGGCCGGGCAAGAGACCCAGTACTTC
J: TRBJ2-5; size: many; D: TRBD2; V: TRBV7-7; CDR3: CASLDGGGLAGQETQYF; DNA: TGTGCCAGCCTTGACGGGGGAGGACTAGCGGGACAAGAGACCCAGTACTTC
J: TRBJ1-2; size: -; D: TRBD1; V: TRBV7-9; CDR3: CASTPGGGQHFYGYTF; DNA: TGTGCCAGCACCCCCGGAGGGGGACAGCACTTCTATGGCTACACCTTC
J: TRBJ2-7; size: -; D: TRBD2; V: TRBV30; CDR3: CAWSRVREVRDEQYF; DNA: TGTGCCTGGAGTCGGGTGCGGGAGGTCAGGGACGAGCAGTACTTC
J: TRBJ2-5; size: few; D: TRBD1; V: TRBV18; CDR3: CASSPPHGTGEETQYF; DNA: TGTGCCAGCTCACCCCCCCACGGGACAGGGGAAGAGACCCAGTACTTC
J: TRBJ2-2; size: few; D: TRBD1; V: TRBV4-1; CDR3: CASSRGQGERELFF; DNA: TGCGCCAGCAGCCGTGGACAGGGGGAAAGGGAGCTGTTTTTT
J: TRBJ2-1; size: many; D: TRBD2; V: TRBV5-5; CDR3: CASTRPIAGGYNEQFF; DNA: TGTGCCAGCACGAGGCCCATAGCGGGAGGGTACAATGAGCAGTTCTTC
J: TRBJ1-1; size: many; D: -; V: TRBV9; CDR3: CASSVDPDPEAFF; DNA: TGTGCCAGCAGCGTAGATCCAGACCCTGAAGCTTTCTTT
J: TRBJ2-5; size: many; D: TRBD1; V: TRBV29-1; CDR3: CSVDRGSQETQYF; DNA: TGCAGCGTTGACAGGGGGTCCCAAGAGACCCAGTACTTC
J: TRBJ2-2; size: -; D: -; V: TRBV12-3/TRBV12-4; CDR3: CASSFRYTGELFF; DNA: TGTGCCAGCAGTTTCCGGTACACCGGGGAGCTGTTTTTT
J: TRBJ2-7; size: many; D: -; V: TRBV25-1; CDR3: CASSARTSPYEQYF; DNA: TGTGCCAGCAGTGCTCGCACTAGTCCCTACGAGCAGTACTTC
J: TRBJ2-1; size: many; D: -; V: TRBV6-1; CDR3: CASGRDEQFF; DNA: TGTGCCAGCGGGCGGGATGAGCAGTTCTTC
J: TRBJ2-2; size: few; D: -; V: TRBV11-3; CDR3: CASSSSRGPGELFF; DNA: TGTGCCAGCAGCTCCAGCCGCGGTCCCGGGGAGCTGTTTTTT
J: TRBJ1-1; size: few; D: -; V: TRBV5-6; CDR3: CASSLGAGMLTEAFF; DNA: TGTGCCAGCAGCTTGGGGGCAGGGATGCTGACGGAAGCTTTCTTT
J: TRBJ2-6; size: many; D: -; V: TRBV6-1; CDR3: CATEGGANVLTF; DNA: TGTGCCACCGAAGGTGGGGCCAACGTCCTGACTTTC
J: TRBJ2-3; size: few; D: TRBD1; V: TRBV27; CDR3: CASSLWTGQGTDTQYF; DNA: TGTGCCAGCAGTTTATGGACGGGACAGGGTACAGATACGCAGTATTTT
J: TRBJ2-3; size: many; D: TRBD1; V: TRBV11-2; CDR3: CASSLFGTGSGDTQYF; DNA: TGTGCCAGCAGCCTTTTCGGGACAGGGTCGGGAGATACGCAGTATTTT
J: TRBJ2-2; size: many; D: -; V: TRBV24-1; CDR3: CATSDPGQDTGELFF; DNA: TGTGCCACCAGTGATCCGGGACAAGACACCGGGGAGCTGTTTTTT
J: TRBJ2-1; size: -; D: TRBD2; V: TRBV30; CDR3: CAWSVRGGRKYNEQFF; DNA: TGTGCCTGGAGTGTACGAGGCGGGAGAAAGTACAATGAGCAGTTCTTC
J: TRBJ2-5; size: -; D: -; V: TRBV20-1; CDR3: CSAKDPEGAQETQYF; DNA: TGCAGTGCTAAAGACCCGGAGGGGGCCCAAGAGACCCAGTACTTC
J: TRBJ2-6; size: -; D: TRBD2; V: TRBV6-1; CDR3: CASSPTGGSGANVLTF; DNA: TGTGCCAGCAGCCCCACGGGGGGCTCTGGGGCCAACGTCCTGACTTTC
J: TRBJ2-7; size: many; D: TRBD2; V: TRBV7-2; CDR3: CASSLEASGGGGRYF; DNA: TGTGCCAGCAGCTTAGAGGCTAGCGGGGGCGGGGGGCGGTACTTC
J: TRBJ2-5; size: -; D: -; V: TRBV2; CDR3: CASSRNPHSQETQYF; DNA: TGTGCCAGCAGTCGAAACCCCCATTCCCAAGAGACCCAGTACTTC
J: TRBJ2-2; size: -; D: -; V: TRBV11-3; CDR3: CASSFQSTGELFF; DNA: TGTGCCAGCAGCTTTCAGAGCACCGGGGAGCTGTTTTTT
J: TRBJ2-1; size: many; D: TRBD2; V: TRBV5-1; CDR3: CASSLAEGGRAPWNEQFF; DNA: TGCGCCAGCAGCTTGGCCGAGGGCGGGAGGGCCCCTTGGAATGAGCAGTTCTTC
J: TRBJ2-1; size: many; D: TRBD2; V: TRBV29-1; CDR3: CSVHGRAGYNEQFF; DNA: TGCAGCGTCCACGGGAGGGCCGGGTACAATGAGCAGTTCTTC
J: TRBJ2-7; size: many; D: TRBD1; V: TRBV5-1; CDR3: CASSLAPGTGVAEQYF; DNA: TGCGCCAGCAGCTTGGCCCCCGGGACAGGGGTTGCCGAGCAGTACTTC
J: TRBJ1-2; size: -; D: TRBD1; V: TRBV13; CDR3: CASRGGGGFYGYTF; DNA: TGTGCCAGCAGAGGAGGGGGCGGATTCTATGGCTACACCTTC
J: TRBJ1-5; size: -; D: -; V: TRBV12-3/TRBV12-4; CDR3: CASSLEVVGGQPQHF; DNA: TGTGCCAGCAGTTTAGAGGTGGTTGGGGGTCAGCCCCAGCATTTT
J: TRBJ2-7; size: many; D: -; V: TRBV27; CDR3: CASSPLKERSYEQYF; DNA: TGTGCCAGCAGTCCGTTAAAGGAACGGTCCTACGAGCAGTACTTC
J: TRBJ2-1; size: few; D: TRBD2; V: TRBV10-3; CDR3: CAITGTRGDEQFF; DNA: TGTGCCATTACCGGGACTAGGGGTGATGAGCAGTTCTTC
J: TRBJ2-3; size: many; D: TRBD2; V: TRBV7-2; CDR3: CASSSPSGLTDTQYF; DNA: TGTGCCAGCAGCTCCCCTAGCGGACTCACAGATACGCAGTATTTT
J: TRBJ2-1; size: few; D: -; V: TRBV15; CDR3: CATSRYSNEQFF; DNA: TGTGCCACCAGCCGCTATAGCAACGAGCAGTTCTTC